A selection of T cell receptor beta chains follows, all from one sample in a study of regulatory T cells in long-lasting Graves disease. TCRdb processed the multiplex PCR reads anew with MiXCR; each CDR3 protein has one entry. The sample has fewer than 450,000 distinct CDR3 sequences; about 20% are singletons. Material: peripheral blood mononuclear cells (PBMCs), obtained when the disease was refractory, from a patient treated with antithyroid drugs. These receptors all stem from a female donor with Graves disease. CDR3s include the opening cysteine and the closing phenylalanine or tryptophan. The D gene is left open where the match is weak. Rows may omit the clone size; those that give it use once, few, many or a size class.

D: .; J: TRBJ2-2; size: .; length: 13; V: TRBV5-6; CDR3: CASSRQTGGELFF; DNA: TGTGCCAGCAGCCGACAGACGGGCGGGGAGCTGTTTTTT
D: .; J: TRBJ2-6; size: few; length: 15; V: TRBV6-1; CDR3: CASSGGSTGANVLTF; DNA: TGTGCCAGCAGTGGAGGTTCGACTGGGGCCAACGTCCTGACTTTC
D: .; J: TRBJ2-2; size: few; length: 18; V: TRBV19; CDR3: CASSIRLERLLLGGELFF; DNA: TGTGCCAGTAGTATTCGACTGGAACGACTATTGCTGGGCGGGGAGCTGTTTTTT
D: .; J: TRBJ1-1; size: medium-sized; length: 12; V: TRBV28; CDR3: CASSLEGTEAFF; DNA: TGTGCCAGCAGTTTAGAGGGCACTGAAGCTTTCTTT
D: .; J: TRBJ1-6; size: few; length: 13; V: TRBV27; CDR3: CASSLSPSRPLHF; DNA: TGTGCCAGCAGTTTATCTCCCTCCCGCCCCCTCCACTTT
D: .; J: TRBJ1-1; size: .; length: 15; V: TRBV5-1; CDR3: CASSPSGRVNTEAFF; DNA: TGCGCCAGCAGCCCAAGTGGGAGGGTGAACACTGAAGCTTTCTTT
D: .; J: TRBJ1-1; size: few; length: 12; V: TRBV7-9; CDR3: CASRDMNTEAFF; DNA: TGTGCCAGCAGGGATATGAACACTGAAGCTTTCTTT
D: TRBD1; J: TRBJ1-1; size: few; length: 14; V: TRBV27; CDR3: CASRRQGSNTEAFF; DNA: TGTGCCAGCAGACGACAGGGATCGAACACTGAGGCTTTCTTT
D: TRBD1; J: TRBJ1-1; size: .; length: 14; V: TRBV18; CDR3: CASSPGTGGAEAFF; DNA: TGTGCCAGCTCACCCGGGACAGGGGGCGCTGAAGCTTTCTTT
D: .; J: TRBJ1-4; size: many; length: 16; V: TRBV12-3/TRBV12-4; CDR3: CASSLALGGEDEKLFF; DNA: TGTGCCAGCAGTTTGGCCCTCGGGGGCGAGGATGAAAAACTGTTTTTT
D: .; J: TRBJ2-7; size: few; length: 13; V: TRBV7-2; CDR3: CASSDVGYYEQYF; DNA: TGTGCCAGCAGCGACGTCGGCTACTACGAGCAGTACTTC
D: TRBD1; J: TRBJ2-2; size: .; length: 14; V: TRBV19; CDR3: CASTETGSTGELFF; DNA: TGTGCCAGTACCGAGACAGGGTCCACCGGGGAGCTGTTTTTT
D: TRBD1; J: TRBJ2-1; size: many; length: 14; V: TRBV28; CDR3: CASSPGQWSDEQFF; DNA: TGTGCCAGCAGTCCGGGACAGTGGTCGGATGAGCAGTTCTTC
D: TRBD2; J: TRBJ2-7; size: .; length: 15; V: TRBV7-2; CDR3: CASSPCFREEGEQYF; DNA: TGTGCCAGCAGCCCTTGCTTCCGGGAGGAGGGGGAGCAGTACTTC
D: .; J: TRBJ2-2; size: .; length: 14; V: TRBV7-2; CDR3: CASSLAYFAGELFF; DNA: TGTGCCAGCAGCTTAGCCTACTTTGCCGGGGAGCTGTTTTTT
D: TRBD1; J: TRBJ1-1; size: few; length: 16; V: TRBV19; CDR3: CASTATGVSGGTEAFF; DNA: TGTGCCAGTACCGCGACAGGGGTATCGGGTGGCACTGAAGCTTTCTTT
D: TRBD1; J: TRBJ1-2; size: few; length: 15; V: TRBV5-4; CDR3: CASSLAGQGTYGYTF; DNA: TGTGCCAGCAGCTTGGCGGGACAGGGGACCTATGGCTACACCTTC
D: TRBD1; J: TRBJ2-7; size: many; length: 16; V: TRBV6-2/TRBV6-3; CDR3: CASSPSRDRGRYEQYF; DNA: TGTGCCAGCAGTCCCTCCCGGGACAGGGGAAGGTACGAGCAGTACTTC
D: .; J: TRBJ1-2; size: .; length: 15; V: TRBV4-3; CDR3: CASSQVLGDSYGYTF; DNA: TGCGCCAGCAGCCAAGTTTTGGGGGATTCCTATGGCTACACCTTC
D: TRBD1; J: TRBJ1-3; size: .; length: 18; V: TRBV9; CDR3: CASSVDRGQGFSGNTIYF; DNA: TGTGCCAGCAGCGTGGACCGGGGACAGGGGTTTTCTGGAAACACCATATATTTT
D: TRBD2; J: TRBJ2-7; size: few; length: 14; V: TRBV6-8; CDR3: CASSYVAGTYEQYF; DNA: TGTGCCAGCAGTTACGTAGCGGGGACCTACGAGCAGTACTTC
D: TRBD2; J: TRBJ2-1; size: .; length: 18; V: TRBV18; CDR3: CASSATVASGKGYNEQFF; DNA: TGTGCCAGCTCCGCGACGGTGGCTAGCGGGAAGGGCTACAATGAGCAGTTCTTC
D: .; J: TRBJ2-7; size: .; length: 11; V: TRBV6-1; CDR3: CASIWGNEQYF; DNA: TGTGCCAGCATCTGGGGGAACGAGCAATACTTC
D: TRBD2; J: TRBJ2-2; size: .; length: 17; V: TRBV7-6; CDR3: CASSYLTSGAYTGELFF; DNA: TGTGCCAGCAGCTACCTTACTAGCGGAGCCTACACCGGGGAGCTGTTTTTT
D: .; J: TRBJ2-6; size: many; length: 16; V: TRBV28; CDR3: CASSPGQHSGANVLTF; DNA: TGTGCCAGCAGTCCGGGGCAGCACTCTGGGGCCAACGTCCTGACTTTC
D: .; J: TRBJ1-4; size: many; length: 15; V: TRBV4-3; CDR3: CASSYRAEGREKLFF; DNA: TGCGCCAGCAGCTACCGGGCGGAGGGGCGGGAAAAACTGTTTTTT
D: .; J: TRBJ2-7; size: many; length: 15; V: TRBV28; CDR3: CASSLPERVLYEQYF; DNA: TGTGCCAGCAGTTTACCAGAGAGGGTGTTGTACGAGCAGTACTTC
D: .; J: TRBJ2-5; size: few; length: 12; V: TRBV29-1; CDR3: CSVVGRQETQYF; DNA: TGCAGCGTTGTGGGCAGACAAGAGACCCAGTACTTC
D: .; J: TRBJ1-5; size: .; length: 12; V: TRBV19; CDR3: CASSMGGQPQHF; DNA: TGTGCCAGTAGTATGGGGGGACAGCCCCAGCATTTT
D: TRBD1; J: TRBJ1-1; size: many; length: 15; V: TRBV7-2; CDR3: CASSLRGGGWTEAFF; DNA: TGTGCCAGCAGCTTAAGGGGAGGGGGCTGGACTGAAGCTTTCTTT
D: TRBD1; J: TRBJ2-7; size: .; length: 16; V: TRBV7-2; CDR3: CASSFSRDRTPYEQYF; DNA: TGTGCCAGCAGCTTCTCCCGGGACAGGACTCCCTACGAGCAGTACTTC
D: .; J: TRBJ1-2; size: many; length: 13; V: TRBV12-3/TRBV12-4; CDR3: CASSASLGNGYTF; DNA: TGTGCCAGCTCGGCCTCCTTGGGGAATGGCTACACCTTC
D: .; J: TRBJ1-1; size: many; length: 13; V: TRBV2; CDR3: CASRGPGYTEAFF; DNA: TGTGCCAGCAGGGGACCCGGGTACACTGAAGCTTTCTTT
D: .; J: TRBJ2-7; size: few; length: 14; V: TRBV14; CDR3: CASSQHVGQNEQYF; DNA: TGTGCCAGCAGCCAACACGTCGGACAGAACGAGCAGTACTTC
D: .; J: TRBJ2-7; size: many; length: 15; V: TRBV7-2; CDR3: CASSFSPGHRYEQYF; DNA: TGTGCCAGCAGCTTTTCCCCGGGACACCGCTACGAGCAGTACTTC
D: .; J: TRBJ2-2; size: once; length: 15; V: TRBV10-3; CDR3: CAISESNGQPGELFF; DNA: TGTGCCATCAGTGAGTCGAATGGACAGCCCGGGGAGCTGTTTTTT
D: .; J: TRBJ1-6; size: .; length: 13; V: TRBV20-1; CDR3: CSARVGGNSPLHF; DNA: TGCAGTGCTAGAGTCGGGGGGAATTCACCCCTCCACTTT
D: TRBD2; J: TRBJ2-7; size: few; length: 17; V: TRBV28; CDR3: CASSLSLAGVRSYEQYF; DNA: TGTGCCAGCAGTTTATCACTAGCGGGAGTCAGGTCCTACGAGCAGTACTTC
D: TRBD2; J: TRBJ2-7; size: many; length: 15; V: TRBV12-3/TRBV12-4; CDR3: CASSPSGLAYYEQYF; DNA: TGTGCCAGCAGTCCCTCAGGACTAGCTTACTACGAGCAGTACTTC
D: TRBD1; J: TRBJ2-7; size: .; length: 15; V: TRBV29-1; CDR3: CSVIRDRGATYEQYF; DNA: TGCAGCGTGATACGGGACAGGGGGGCCACCTACGAGCAGTACTTC
D: .; J: TRBJ1-2; size: .; length: 15; V: TRBV30; CDR3: CAWNGGRVGSYGYTF; DNA: TGTGCCTGGAATGGTGGCAGGGTAGGGTCTTACGGCTACACCTTC
D: .; J: TRBJ1-2; size: .; length: 15; V: TRBV25-1; CDR3: CASSEYVGAAFGYTF; DNA: TGTGCCAGCAGTGAATATGTGGGGGCGGCTTTTGGCTACACCTTC
D: TRBD1; J: TRBJ1-2; size: .; length: 14; V: TRBV2; CDR3: CASSSGTGAGGYTF; DNA: TGTGCCAGCAGCTCCGGGACAGGGGCGGGAGGCTACACCTTC
D: TRBD1; J: TRBJ2-3; size: .; length: 13; V: TRBV2; CDR3: CASRETGGDTQYF; DNA: TGTGCCAGCAGAGAAACAGGGGGAGATACGCAGTATTTT
D: .; J: TRBJ2-5; size: few; length: 14; V: TRBV7-2; CDR3: CASSVTGFQETQYF; DNA: TGTGCCAGCAGCGTGACAGGTTTTCAAGAGACCCAGTACTTC
D: TRBD1; J: TRBJ1-4; size: many; length: 15; V: TRBV28; CDR3: CASSLPTGGNEKLFF; DNA: TGTGCCAGCAGTCTTCCGACAGGGGGGAATGAAAAACTGTTTTTT
D: TRBD1; J: TRBJ2-2; size: .; length: 16; V: TRBV7-2; CDR3: CASSLGTVSNTGELFF; DNA: TGTGCCAGCAGCTTGGGGACAGTCTCGAACACCGGGGAGCTGTTTTTT
D: .; J: TRBJ2-5; size: .; length: 15; V: TRBV6-2/TRBV6-3; CDR3: CATSHWVGTPETQYF; DNA: TGTGCCACCAGCCACTGGGTGGGGACCCCGGAGACCCAGTACTTC
D: .; J: TRBJ2-5; size: .; length: 13; V: TRBV19; CDR3: CASSMGLQETQYF; DNA: TGTGCCAGTAGTATGGGACTCCAAGAGACCCAGTACTTC
D: .; J: TRBJ1-1; size: many; length: 14; V: TRBV2; CDR3: CASMGKIGNTEAFF; DNA: TGTGCCAGCATGGGTAAGATTGGGAACACTGAAGCTTTCTTT